A single sample is the source of the 27 T cell receptor beta chains below, sequenced in a study of molecular identifiers for immune sequencing clone quantification. One entry per CDR3 protein results from TCRdb running MiXCR on the PCR reads. The sample lists some 89,000 distinct CDR3 sequences, 24% seen once, with 0.94% in the top ten. The sample comprised naive CD8+ T cells from blood, with Jurkat cell RNA spiked in. The subset: FACS-sorted CD8+CD4-CCR7+CD45RA+ naive T cells. The receptors come from a human donor in good health. Some libraries in this study had Jurkat cell RNA spiked in.

A note on this clonotype: This may come from a read error, since a much larger clone is one base off. The chain is built from TRBV20-1 and TRBJ2-7; D is unresolved. The CDR3 contains 13 residues. CDR1 and CDR2 (germline): DFQATT, SNEGSKA (reference sequence). Trimming left V 8 bases short and J 3 bases short, with 17 bases between. CDR3 amino acids: CSTHDLTGYEQYF. For the CDR3, the DNA is TGCAGTACCCACGACCTAACGGGCTACGAGCAGTACTTC.

In the case of this clonotype: A much larger clone is a single base away; this may be a read error. The gene calls are TRBV6-5 and TRBJ1-2; D possibly corresponds to TRBD1 (5 bases). This CDR3 is 16 amino acids long. Germline V gene sequence: CDR1 MNHEY, CDR2 SVGAGI. CDR3 bases: TGTGCCAGCAGTTACTCGTGGGGGGAGACTAACTATGGCTGCACCTTC. Translated: CASSYSWGETNYGCTF.

The genes are TRBV11-2 and TRBJ2-1, with D unclear. From germline, CDR1 is SGHAT and CDR2 FQNNGV. The ends were cut back, 1 base at V and 2 bases at J, with 9 bases in the middle. This CDR3 is built from 15 residues. The CDR3, as DNA: TGTGCCAGCAGCTTAGGCAGCATCCCCTACAATGAGCAGTTCTTC. It yields the protein CASSLGSIPYNEQFF.

Many counts were recorded for this clonotype. V gene TRBV7-9 combines with J gene TRBJ2-2; D gene ambiguous. The germline V gene has CDR1 SEHNR and CDR2 FQNEAQ (reference sequence). This CDR3 comprises 13 residues. CDR3 nucleotide sequence: TGTGCTCCGGGTTCTATCACAACCGGCGGCCTGTTTTTT. It translates to CAPGSITTGGLFF.

Concerning this clonotype: A much larger clone is a single base away; this may be a read error. This chain joins TRBV12-3 or TRBV12-4 and TRBJ2-4; D is unclear. This CDR3 has 14 residues. V lost 1 base and J lost 9, with 13 bases in between. CDR3 bases: TGTGCCAGCAGTTTAGGGGCTCGGCGTGGCATTCAGTACTTC. It translates to CASSLGARRGIQYF.

Concerning this clonotype: Germline and junction disagree at one end, which may indicate a read error. The chain is built from TRBV2 and TRBJ2-6, with a tentative D call TRBD1 (5 bases). Germline V CDR1 and CDR2: SNHLY, FYNNEI. The CDR3 spans 15 residues. This CDR3 is CASLRASSGATVPTF. CDR3 nucleotides: TGTGCCAGCCTCCGGGCGAGCTCTGGGGCCACCGTCCCGACTTTC. Drawing the rest from reference TRBV2 and TRBJ2-6, the complete variable domain is EPEVTQTPSHQVTQMGQEVILRCVPISNHLYFYWYRQILGQKVEFLVSFYNNEISEKSEIFDDQFSVERPDGSNFTLKIRSTKLEDSAMYFCASLRASSGATVPTFGAGSRLTVL.

Remarks on this clonotype: At one of its ends the junction is not consistent with the germline gene, which may arise from a read error. This chain links TRBV7-9 with TRBJ2-1; D unresolved. The germline CDR1 and CDR2 sequences are SEHNR and FQNEAQ (reference sequence). The CDR3 length is 13 residues. CDR3 loop: CASSWSGYNERFF. The CDR3 coding sequence is TGTGCCAGCAGCTGGTCCGGGTACAATGAGCGGTTCTTC.

Details on this clonotype: This clone may be a read error of a much larger clone one base away. The genes are TRBV19 and TRBJ2-7; weak D call: TRBD1 (6 bases). This CDR3 is 15 amino acids long. Looked up from germline, CDR1 is LNHDA and CDR2 is SQIVND (reference sequence). V lost 0 bases to trimming and J lost 2 bases, with 11 bases between them. CDR3 in amino acids: CASSIEGGPPYEQYF. CDR3 sequence (DNA): TGTGCCAGTAGTATAGAAGGGGGACCCCCCTACGAGCAGTACTTC.

This clonotype was picked up many times. The V call is TRBV19, the J call TRBJ2-7; 9 bases match TRBD1. V was clipped by 6 bases and J by 1 base; unmatched bases: 10. The CDR3 is 16 amino acids. Germline V lookup: CDR1 LNHDA, CDR2 SQIVND (reference sequence). The CDR3 loop reads CASSANPGTGSYEQYF. The CDR3 nucleotides are TGTGCCAGTAGCGCTAATCCCGGGACAGGGTCCTACGAGCAGTACTTC. Drawing the rest from reference TRBV19 and TRBJ2-7, the complete variable domain is DGGITQSPKYLFRKEGQNVTLSCEQNLNHDAMYWYRQDPGQGLRLIYYSQIVNDFQKGDIAEGYSVSREKKESFPLTVTSAQKNPTAFYLCASSANPGTGSYEQYFGPGTRLTVT.

In the case of this clonotype: Just one base apart from a much larger clone, this may be a read error. The chain is built from TRBV24-1 and TRBJ2-3, with TRBD1 matching 7 bases. Germline V CDR1 and CDR2: KGHDR, SFDVKD. V dropped 8 bases and J dropped 0; count of bases not matched to a gene: 13. The CDR3 covers 17 residues. The CDR3 region has the DNA TGTGCCACCACTGACCCAAGGACAGGAACAAGCACAGATACGCAGTATTTT. Translation: CATTDPRTGTSTDTQYF.

This clonotype was seen only a few times. This chain uses TRBV11-2 with TRBJ2-7, with 7 bases identical to TRBD1. The CDR3 runs to 13 residues. Germline V CDR1 and CDR2: SGHAT, FQNNGV. The junction had 2 bases not matched to a gene; V was cut back by 3 bases and J by 3 bases. The DNA for the CDR3 is TGTGCCAGCAGCTTCCCAGGGGGCTACGAGCAGTACTTC. Its translation is CASSFPGGYEQYF. The variable domain in full, with the rest retrieved from reference TRBV11-2 and TRBJ2-7, is EAGVAQSPRYKIIEKRQSVAFWCNPISGHATLYWYQQILGQGPKLLIQFQNNGVVDDSQLPKDRFSAERLKGVDSTLKIQPAKLEDSAVYLCASSFPGGYEQYFGPGTRLTVT.

This chain uses TRBV2 with TRBJ2-1, with D uncertain. The length of the CDR3 is 11 residues. The V gene's germline CDR1 is SNHLY and CDR2 FYNNEI. The germline V and J ends were trimmed by 6 bases and 5 bases, with 5 bases remaining between them. The CDR3 DNA reads TGTGCCAGCAGGGAGCACAATGAGCAGTTCTTC. This translates into CASREHNEQFF. The variable domain in full, with the rest retrieved from reference TRBV2 and TRBJ2-1, is EPEVTQTPSHQVTQMGQEVILRCVPISNHLYFYWYRQILGQKVEFLVSFYNNEISEKSEIFDDQFSVERPDGSNFTLKIRSTKLEDSAMYFCASREHNEQFFGPGTRLTVL.

As for this clonotype: A single base separates this from a much larger clone, so it may be a read error. This sequence joins TRBV5-1 and TRBJ2-7, with D uncertain. V was pared by 5 bases and J by 6 bases, with 15 bases between. The CDR3 consists of 13 residues. Germline CDR1 is SGHRS and CDR2 is YFSETQ. CDR3 loop: CASSPGSPCEQYF. In DNA form, the CDR3 reads TGCGCCAGCAGTCCGGGCAGCCCCTGCGAGCAGTACTTC.

The V gene is TRBV2, the J gene TRBJ1-4; D not certain. The V end lost 1 base, the J end lost 0 bases, and 6 bases lay between the germline ends. Germline V gene data show CDR1 as SNHLY and CDR2 as FYNNEI. The CDR3 runs to 15 residues. This CDR3 is CASSEGTATNEKLFF. Here the CDR3 DNA reads TGTGCCAGCAGTGAAGGAACAGCAACTAATGAAAAACTGTTTTTT.

For this clonotype: One end of the junction varies from germline; a read error may be responsible. The genes are TRBV7-9 and TRBJ2-5; either TRBD1 or TRBD2 may supply D (5 bases each). Germline V gene data show CDR1 as SEHNR and CDR2 as FQNEAQ (reference sequence). CDR3 length: 14 residues. CDR3 sequence reads: CASSLEELGETQHF. The CDR3 coding sequence is TGTGCCAGCAGCTTAGAGGAACTAGGGGAGACCCAGCACTTC.

Many counts were recorded for this clonotype. The chain links TRBV3-1 to TRBJ2-3; D unresolved. This CDR3 contains 12 residues. Germline values: CDR1 LGHDT, CDR2 YNNKEL (reference sequence). V lost 1 base, J lost 7 bases, and 6 bases lay in between. The DNA for the CDR3 is TGTGCCAGCAGCCAAGGTTCGTATACGCAGTATTTT. Translated: CASSQGSYTQYF.

This clonotype was seen many times. V and J are TRBV7-2 and TRBJ2-3, with TRBD2 matching over 8 bases. Losses at the gene ends were 1 base for V and 3 bases for J; bases not matched to a gene: 3. The CDR3 consists of 15 residues. The germline V gene has CDR1 SGHTA and CDR2 FQGNSA. The CDR3 DNA reads as TGTGCCAGCAGCTTAGGGGGCGGGGGGACAGATACGCAGTATTTT. This encodes CASSLGGGGTDTQYF.

The table lists this clonotype with many counts. The chain couples TRBV20-1 to TRBJ2-2, with D perhaps matching TRBD1 (6 bases). This CDR3 comprises 12 residues. Per germline, CDR1 DFQATT and CDR2 SNEGSKA (reference sequence). V shed 5 bases and J shed 6 bases, with 10 bases lying between them. DNA for the CDR3: TGCAGTGCTGCCCCAGGGGCCGGGGAGCTGTTTTTT. Its protein is CSAAPGAGELFF.

This clonotype came up a few times. This may come from a read error, since a much larger clone is one base off. The chain links TRBV29-1 to TRBJ1-2, with 7 bases lining up with TRBD1. CDR3 length: 14 amino acids. The germline V gene encodes CDR1 SQVTM and CDR2 ANQGSEA. The CDR3 here is CSVKDRDSPNGYTF. The CDR3 DNA sequence: TGCAGCGTTAAAGACCGGGACAGCCCAAATGGCTACACCTTC.

Concerning this clonotype itself: A clone one base away is much larger, so this may be a read error. CDR3 loop: CAISDAGVLERYF. The DNA of the CDR3 is TGTGCCATCAGTGACGCGGGGGTACTCGAGCGGTACTTC. The V call is TRBV10-3, the J call TRBJ2-7, with 7 bases aligning to TRBD2. The CDR3 spans 13 residues. The germline V gene encodes CDR1 ENHRY and CDR2 SYGVKD.

The rearrangement links TRBV6-5 to TRBJ2-3; no clear D gene. The CDR3 is 13 amino acids. Germline V gives CDR1 MNHEY, CDR2 SVGAGI. The V end was cut by 5 bases, the J end by 1 base, with 7 bases between. The CDR3 DNA reads as TGTGCCAGCAGTGCAAGCGGCACAGATACGCAGTATTTT. It specifies CASSASGTDTQYF.

Comment on this clonotype: This may come from a read error, since a much larger clone is one base off. This sequence joins TRBV27 and TRBJ2-7, with 8 positions matching TRBD2. Germline V gene sequence: CDR1 MNHEY, CDR2 SMNVEV (reference sequence). CDR3 size: 13 residues. V was clipped by 7 bases and J by 4 bases; unmatched bases: 6. The CDR3 DNA reads TGTGCCAGCAAACACGGGGGGGCGTACGAGCAGTACTTC. Amino acids: CASKHGGAYEQYF.

Remarks on this clonotype: A much larger clonotype is one base distant, so this may be a read error. The chain employs TRBV4-1 and TRBJ1-6; 7 bases are shared with TRBD1. The germline gives CDR1 MGHRA, CDR2 YSYEKL. This CDR3 region has 18 residues. This chain's CDR3 is CAGSRPGQSSSYNSPLHF. DNA for the CDR3: TGCGCCGGCAGCCGACCGGGACAGTCGAGTTCCTATAATTCACCCCTCCACTTT.

This clonotype showed up many times. In DNA form, the CDR3 reads TGCAGTGCTCGAGGGGCCCCTTCGGGCGCCAAAAACATTCAGTACTTC. This encodes CSARGAPSGAKNIQYF. This chain joins TRBV20-1 and TRBJ2-4; D tentatively reads TRBD1 or TRBD2 (5 bases each). From germline, CDR1 is DFQATT and CDR2 SNEGSKA (reference sequence). The CDR3 covers 16 residues. Trimming shortened V by 5 bases and J by 1 base, and 18 bases separated the two germline ends.

The chain employs TRBV5-5 and TRBJ1-5; weak D call: TRBD1 (5 bases). The CDR3 length is 15 residues. CDR1 and CDR2 from the germline V gene are SGHKS and YYEKEE (reference sequence). Trimming took off 2 bases at V and 5 bases at J, with 14 bases between the two ends. DNA for the CDR3: TGTGCCAGCAGCTTCGGGGCCGGAGGGGATCAGCCCCAGCATTTT. It codes for CASSFGAGGDQPQHF.

This clonotype was detected ten times or more. The V call is TRBV12-5, the J call TRBJ2-1; 10 bases are a match to TRBD1. This CDR3 contains 16 residues. The trim removed 2 bases at V and 7 bases at J, leaving 8 bases unmatched. Germline CDR1 and CDR2: LGHNT and FRNRAP. CDR3 residues: CASGLTATGGLNEQFF. CDR3 bases: TGTGCTAGTGGTTTGACTGCGACAGGGGGCTTAAATGAGCAGTTCTTC.

This clonotype was recorded many times. The J gene is TRBJ2-3, the V gene TRBV28; possibly TRBD2 for D (6 bases). The length of the CDR3 is 13 residues. V lost 9 bases to trimming and J lost 0 bases, with 10 bases between them. The germline V gene encodes CDR1 MDHEN and CDR2 SYDVKM. CDR3 nucleotides: TGTGCCAGTCGGGACTCTAGCACAGATACGCAGTATTTT. It translates to CASRDSSTDTQYF.